The TCR beta chain described here comes from a study of T cells in Graves' hyperthyroidism and ophthalmopathy. Study-level results: Most expanded thyroid clonotypes above 0.001 recurred in blood.

Trimming took 0 bases from V and 5 from J; bases not matched to a gene: 6. Germline values: CDR1 MGHRA, CDR2 YSYEKL. This CDR3 comprises 17 residues. About this clonotype: The target antigen is unknown.

RNA transcripts gave rise to amplified TCR beta CDR3 regions. The TCR CDR3 first-round RT-PCR relied on the HTBI primer set. MiXCR, applied by TCRdb to the multiplex PCR reads, yields one record per CDR3 protein. This table holds about 400,000 distinct CDR3 sequences, roughly 14% found once. The TCR originated in a woman younger than 30 with Graves' hyperthyroidism that later progressed to Graves' ophthalmopathy. J is TRBJ2-1 and V is TRBV4-1, with 11 bases lining up with TRBD2. Sequenced sample: blood. The CDR3 here is CASSQDFVLAGDNEQFF. Written as DNA, the CDR3 is TGCGCCAGCAGCCAAGATTTTGTACTAGCGGGAGACAATGAGCAGTTCTTC.